These 13 T cell receptor beta chains came from one sample sequenced in a study of patients and donors after allogeneic stem cell transplantation. TCRdb fed the RT-PCR reads into MiXCR, producing one record per CDR3 protein. This sample has 150,000 to 200,000 distinct CDR3 sequences, with 20% to 25% found just once. The sample was blood, either unsorted or a sorted T cell fraction (not recorded which). The receptors originated from a human donor who was either an allogeneic HSCT recipient or a stem cell or donor lymphocyte infusion donor (not recorded which). It is not recorded whose cells these are; they may come from a transplant donor.

A few counts support this clonotype. The chain is built from TRBV3-1 and TRBJ1-2; TRBD1 agrees at 7 bases. V shed 3 bases and J 6 bases; nucleotides not matched to a gene: 10. The CDR3 consists of 15 residues. CDR1 and CDR2 (germline): LGHDT, YNNKEL (reference sequence). CDR3 DNA: TGTGCCAGCAGCCATTTAGCAGGGGGAAATCATGGCTACACCTTC. This gives the protein CASSHLAGGNHGYTF.

The CDR3 loop is CSANTLGGEETQYF. The CDR3 nucleotides are TGCAGTGCCAATACCCTCGGGGGGGAAGAGACCCAGTACTTC. The chain employs TRBV20-1 and TRBJ2-5, with 8 bases lining up with TRBD2. Germline V gives CDR1 DFQATT, CDR2 SNEGSKA (reference sequence). V dropped 6 bases and J dropped 3; count of bases not matched to a gene: 9. This CDR3 contains 14 residues.

This clonotype was observed a few times. The genes are TRBV20-1 and TRBJ1-1, with 7 bases that match TRBD1. The J segment lost 1 base and the V segment lost 1 base, leaving 3 bases of the junction unmatched. This CDR3 comprises 14 residues. CDR1 is DFQATT and CDR2 is SNEGSKA in the germline V gene (reference sequence). The CDR3 sequence: CSARGGQANTEAFF. The CDR3 coding sequence is TGCAGTGCTAGAGGCGGACAGGCGAACACTGAAGCTTTCTTT.

This clonotype was recorded a few times. The chain carries TRBV15 and TRBJ1-1; D not certain. The CDR3 is 15 residues long. The germline V and J ends were trimmed by 1 base and 0 bases, with 9 bases remaining between them. CDR1 and CDR2 from the germline V gene are LNHNV and YYDKDF (reference sequence). The CDR3 region has the DNA TGTGCCACCAGCAGAGCCGTATCGATGAACACTGAAGCTTTCTTT. Amino acids: CATSRAVSMNTEAFF.

The chain recombines TRBV12-3 or TRBV12-4 with TRBJ1-5; perhaps TRBD1 as D (5 bases). V was pared by 5 bases and J by 0 bases, with 14 bases between. There are 16 residues in the CDR3. CDR3 residues: CASSPRGRASNQPQHF. In nucleotides, the CDR3 is TGTGCCAGCAGTCCCCGGGGGAGAGCTAGCAATCAGCCCCAGCATTTT.

This clonotype was recorded many times. The chain uses TRBV5-1 and TRBJ1-3; D might be TRBD1 (5 bases). V lost 1 base and J lost 0, with 14 bases in between. This CDR3 spans 17 amino acids. CDR1 and CDR2 from the germline V gene are SGHRS and YFSETQ. CDR3 coding DNA: TGCGCCAGCAGCTTGTTCGGTGGGGGATCCTCTGGAAACACCATATATTTT. Translated: CASSLFGGGSSGNTIYF.

DNA for the CDR3: TGCGCCAGCAGCCAAGGTCCGGGGATCGCGAACACTGAAGCTTTCTTT. Translation gives CASSQGPGIANTEAFF. The V call is TRBV4-1, the J call TRBJ1-1, with no clear D. The CDR3 covers 16 residues. CDR1 is MGHRA and CDR2 is YSYEKL in the germline V gene. The V end lost 1 base, the J end lost 1 base, and 13 bases lay between the germline ends.

This clonotype occurred many times. The V gene is TRBV6-2 or TRBV6-3, the J gene TRBJ1-1; D is perhaps TRBD1 (6 bases). The germline V gene encodes CDR1 MNHEY and CDR2 SVGEGT. The CDR3 extends over 13 amino acids. Trimming cost V 10 bases and J 4 bases, with 16 bases left between them. Written as DNA, the CDR3 is TGTGCCACCCACCTGACAGGCCCCACTGAAGCTTTCTTT. Its translation is CATHLTGPTEAFF.

This clonotype was detected ten times or more. CDR3 bases: TGCAGTGCTACTCCGGGGGCGTCTCGCAATCAGCCCCAGCATTTT. Its protein is CSATPGASRNQPQHF. V gene TRBV20-1 combines with J gene TRBJ1-5; the D gene is possibly TRBD1 (6 bases). CDR1 and CDR2 from the germline V gene are DFQATT and SNEGSKA (reference sequence). Trimming left V 4 bases short and J 2 bases short, with 15 bases between. The CDR3 spans 15 residues.

V and J are TRBV9 and TRBJ1-6; D is ambiguous. V was cut by 0 bases and J by 8 bases, with 6 bases left in between. The CDR3 has 13 residues. Germline CDR1 and CDR2: SGDLS and YYNGEE. The CDR3 DNA reads TGTGCCAGCAGCGTAGCAGCGGATTCACCCCTCCACTTT. Its protein product is CASSVAADSPLHF.

The chain couples TRBV11-2 to TRBJ2-1; the D gene is possibly TRBD2 (7 bases). The CDR3 totals 15 residues. Germline CDR1 SGHAT, CDR2 FQNNGV. Trimming stripped 5 bases from V and 8 bases from J, with 19 bases between. The CDR3 DNA reads as TGTGCCAGCAGCCCTTTCCGGGGGGCGAGGGATGAGCAGTTCTTC. This codes for CASSPFRGARDEQFF.

This chain uses TRBV5-1 with TRBJ1-1, with D hard to call. V dropped 0 bases and J dropped 2 bases, with 8 bases sitting between them. CDR1 and CDR2 (germline): SGHRS, YFSETQ. The CDR3 is made up of 14 amino acids. As DNA, the CDR3 is TGCGCCAGCAGCTTGGAGTCGGCAAACACTGAAGCTTTCTTT. This encodes CASSLESANTEAFF.

In its sample, this clonotype was seen a few times. This sequence joins TRBV30 and TRBJ2-7, with 10 positions matching TRBD2. Germline CDR1 and CDR2: GTSNPN and SVGIG (reference sequence). Trimming took 0 bases from V and 4 from J; bases not matched to a gene: 9. The CDR3 consists of 16 residues. The CDR3 loop reads CAWSVKDSGRIYEQYF. The DNA for the CDR3 is TGTGCCTGGAGTGTAAAGGATAGCGGGAGGATTTACGAGCAGTACTTC. Looking up the rest from reference TRBV30 and TRBJ2-7 gives the full variable domain: SQTIHQWPATLVQPVGSPLSLECTVEGTSNPNLYWYRQAAGRGLQLLFYSVGIGQISSEVPQNLSASRPQDRQFILSSKKLLLSDSGFYLCAWSVKDSGRIYEQYFGPGTRLTVT.